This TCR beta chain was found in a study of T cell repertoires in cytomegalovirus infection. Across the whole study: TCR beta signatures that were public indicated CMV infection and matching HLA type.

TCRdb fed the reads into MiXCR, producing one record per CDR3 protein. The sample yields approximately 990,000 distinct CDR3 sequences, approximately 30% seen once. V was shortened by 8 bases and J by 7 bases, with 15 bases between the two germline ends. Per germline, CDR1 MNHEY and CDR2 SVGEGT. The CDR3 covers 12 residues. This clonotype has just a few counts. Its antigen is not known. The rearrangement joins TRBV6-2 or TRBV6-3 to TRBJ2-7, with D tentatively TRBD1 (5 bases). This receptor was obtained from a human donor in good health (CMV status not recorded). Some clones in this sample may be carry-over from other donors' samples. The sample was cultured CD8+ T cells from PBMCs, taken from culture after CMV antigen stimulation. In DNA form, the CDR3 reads TGTGCCAGCGGGAAAAGAGGACAAGAGCAGTACTTC. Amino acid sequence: CASGKRGQEQYF.